The 29 T cell receptor beta chains in this list originate from one sample, sequenced in a study of T cell responses to AZD1222 COVID-19 vaccine. The table came from immunoSEQ multiplex PCR; TCRdb's copy has only in-frame clones and leaves some out. The sample has around 95,000 clones; roughly 89% are singletons. The sequencing used peripheral blood, collected on day 0 of AZD1222 vaccination. The source is an adult in good health.

This chain links TRBV30 with TRBJ2-6, with 7 positions matching TRBD1. CDR3 length equals 12 residues. Trimming cost V 5 bases and J 8 bases; bases outside gene matches: 3. CDR1 is GTSNPN, CDR2 SVGIG, per germline (reference sequence). In DNA form, the CDR3 reads TGTGCCTGGTTGGACAGGCCCAACGTCCTGACTTTC. Its translation is CAWLDRPNVLTF.

V is TRBV7-9 and J is TRBJ2-5; D unresolved. From germline, CDR1 is SEHNR and CDR2 FQNEAQ (reference sequence). This CDR3 has 13 residues. Trimming took 3 bases from V and 5 from J, leaving 10 bases between them. The CDR3 is CASSFRARETQYF. The CDR3 DNA is TGTGCCAGCAGCTTCAGAGCGCGGGAGACCCAGTACTTC.

The chain uses TRBV6-5 and TRBJ2-7, with 9 nucleotides matching TRBD1. The CDR3 length is 13 residues. V shed 7 bases and J 4 bases; nucleotides not matched to a gene: 5. The germline V gene encodes CDR1 MNHEY and CDR2 SVGAGI. CDR3 sequence reads: CASTDRGGYEQYF. CDR3 nucleotide sequence: TGTGCCAGCACGGACAGGGGAGGTTACGAGCAGTACTTC.

The V call is TRBV2, the J call TRBJ1-5; 7 nucleotides line up with TRBD1. Germline lookup yields CDR1 SNHLY and CDR2 FYNNEI. The junction had 5 bases not matched to a gene; V was cut back by 6 bases and J by 3 bases. The CDR3 covers 14 residues. The CDR3 here is CASRATGYNQPQHF. The DNA of the CDR3 is TGTGCCAGCAGGGCGACAGGGTACAATCAGCCCCAGCATTTT.

The rearrangement links TRBV6-5 to TRBJ1-4; D is undetermined. The germline CDR1 and CDR2 sequences are MNHEY and SVGAGI. The CDR3 is 14 amino acids. With 7 bases removed from V and 5 bases from J, the gap between germline ends came to 14 bases. CDR3 loop: CASMLGSPNEKLFF. The DNA for the CDR3 is TGTGCCAGCATGTTGGGGAGCCCCAATGAAAAACTGTTTTTT.

The chain is built from TRBV6-5 and TRBJ2-7; D gene uncertain. The CDR3 loop spans 12 amino acids. Germline loops: CDR1 MNHEY, CDR2 SVGAGI. The V and J ends lost 6 bases and 4 bases respectively, with 10 bases between them. CDR3 DNA: TGTGCCAGCAGGGCCAGCAAGTACGAGCAGTACTTC. Amino acid sequence: CASRASKYEQYF.

The rearrangement joins TRBV7-2 to TRBJ2-1; 15 bases align to TRBD2. The CDR3 sequence is 16 residues long. V gave up 3 bases and J gave up 7 bases; unmatched junction bases: 4. Germline lookup yields CDR1 SGHTA and CDR2 FQGNSA. CDR3 amino acids: CASSLGGTSGRNEQFF. The CDR3 nucleotides are TGTGCCAGCAGCTTGGGCGGGACTAGCGGGAGGAATGAGCAGTTCTTC. Using reference TRBV7-2 and TRBJ2-1 for the parts outside the CDR3, the full variable domain is GAGVSQSPSNKVTEKGKDVELRCDPISGHTALYWYRQSLGQGLEFLIYFQGNSAPDKSGLPSDRFSAERTGGSVSTLTIQRTQQEDSAVYLCASSLGGTSGRNEQFFGPGTRLTVL.

The V call is TRBV13, the J call TRBJ2-5; D unclear. In germline, CDR1 is PRHDT, CDR2 FYEKMQ (reference sequence). Trimming removed 2 bases at V and 0 bases at J, with 7 bases between. The CDR3 length is 14 residues. The CDR3 DNA follows: TGTGCCAGCAGCTTACGGAGCTACCAAGAGACCCAGTACTTC. Its protein product is CASSLRSYQETQYF.

The gene calls are TRBV2 and TRBJ1-5; D is unresolved. V gave up 6 bases and J gave up 3 bases, with 6 bases separating them. The CDR3 contains 12 residues. In germline, CDR1 is SNHLY, CDR2 FYNNEI. For the CDR3, the DNA is TGTGCCAGCAGGGGTAACAATCAGCCCCAGCATTTT. Encoded protein: CASRGNNQPQHF.

The chain uses TRBV29-1 and TRBJ1-3, with D perhaps TRBD1 (6 bases). CDR3 size: 15 residues. Germline CDR1 is SQVTM and CDR2 is ANQGSEA. V lost 7 bases, J lost 4 bases, and 20 bases lay in between. Written as DNA, the CDR3 is TGCAGCGGAACACGACAGGCCCCGGGAGGAAACACCATATATTTT. Translated, it gives CSGTRQAPGGNTIYF.

V usage is TRBV19 and J usage is TRBJ2-7, with 7 bases matching TRBD2. The ends lost 6 bases at V and 3 bases at J; junction bases unmatched: 8. Germline values: CDR1 LNHDA, CDR2 SQIVND (reference sequence). The CDR3 totals 14 residues. CDR3 sequence: CASSNVGTIYEQYF. For the CDR3, the DNA is TGTGCCAGTAGCAATGTGGGGACTATCTACGAGCAGTACTTC.

The chain recombines TRBV6-5 with TRBJ1-1; D is ambiguous. CDR3 length: 14 residues. Trimming took 5 bases from V and 3 from J, leaving 13 bases between them. CDR1 and CDR2 (germline): MNHEY, SVGAGI. The CDR3 coding sequence is TGTGCCAGCAGTCGGGTCGGGGAAGACACTGAAGCTTTCTTT. As protein: CASSRVGEDTEAFF.

The chain joins TRBV5-1 to TRBJ1-1; D remains ambiguous. Trimming took 5 bases from V and 11 from J, leaving 7 bases between them. Germline values: CDR1 SGHRS, CDR2 YFSETQ. This CDR3 spans 9 amino acids. CDR3 coding DNA: TGCGCCAGCAGTCACATGGCTTTCTTT. Its protein is CASSHMAFF.

The chain couples TRBV5-4 to TRBJ1-2, with TRBD1 matching 8 bases. V shed 0 bases, J shed 8 bases, and the junction held 6 bases outside the gene matches. The germline gives CDR1 SGHNT, CDR2 YYREEE (reference sequence). CDR3 length: 14 amino acids. The chain's CDR3 is CASSLGAGTGGYTF. CDR3 DNA: TGTGCCAGCAGCTTGGGGGCAGGGACAGGAGGCTACACCTTC.

The chain has TRBV9 and TRBJ1-2; unclear D gene. This CDR3 contains 13 residues. Germline-derived CDR1 and CDR2 are SGDLS and YYNGEE. The ends were cut back, 6 bases at V and 4 bases at J, with 13 bases in the middle. The DNA of the CDR3 is TGTGCCAGCAACAGCCCCGCTACCTATGGCTACACCTTC. Translating it yields CASNSPATYGYTF.

The rearrangement links TRBV20-1 to TRBJ2-7, with unresolved D. Germline CDR1 is DFQATT and CDR2 is SNEGSKA (reference sequence). Trimming pared 1 base from V and 7 bases from J, leaving 5 bases between. The length of the CDR3 is 10 residues. The CDR3 region is CSARGREQYF. The CDR3 DNA sequence: TGCAGTGCTAGAGGGAGAGAGCAGTACTTC.

The gene calls are TRBV11-1 and TRBJ2-7; 8 bases match TRBD2. V gave up 6 bases and J gave up 0 bases; unmatched junction bases: 7. From germline, CDR1 is SGHAT and CDR2 FQDESV (reference sequence). The CDR3 loop spans 15 amino acids. CDR3 in amino acids: CASSYSGGASYEQYF. CDR3 nucleotide sequence: TGTGCCAGCAGTTACTCCGGGGGGGCCTCCTACGAGCAGTACTTC.

The chain carries TRBV25-1 and TRBJ1-2; 9 bases match TRBD1. Trimming cost V 3 bases and J 5 bases; bases outside gene matches: 4. This CDR3 has 14 amino acids. Germline V gene lookup returns CDR1 MGHDK and CDR2 SYGVNS. CDR3 in amino acids: CASSDGGTGYGYTF. The DNA for the CDR3 is TGTGCCAGCAGTGATGGGGGGACAGGGTATGGCTACACCTTC.

The chain uses TRBV6-5 and TRBJ1-2, with a weak D call TRBD1 (5 bases). This CDR3 is built from 14 residues. Trimming took off 0 bases at V and 10 bases at J, with 15 bases between the two ends. In germline, CDR1 is MNHEY, CDR2 SVGAGI. The DNA for the CDR3 is TGTGCCAGCAGTTACTCGAGCGGGGCGAGGTACTACACCTTC. It yields the protein CASSYSSGARYYTF.

The V and J genes are TRBV6-4 and TRBJ2-1; 9 bases match TRBD1. From germline, CDR1 is MRHNA and CDR2 SNTAGT. J gave up 4 bases and V 6 bases, and 7 bases lay outside the gene matches. This CDR3 has 15 residues. CDR3 DNA: TGTGCCAGCAGCACAGGGGGCCGGCCTTACAATGAGCAGTTCTTC. This codes for CASSTGGRPYNEQFF.

The J gene is TRBJ1-2, the V gene TRBV5-1; D gene uncertain. The germline CDR1 and CDR2 sequences are SGHRS and YFSETQ. V was cut by 4 bases and J by 3 bases, with 13 bases left in between. This CDR3 contains 14 residues. CDR3 DNA sequence: TGCGCCAGCAGCGTGCGCTTCGGGGACTATGGCTACACCTTC. This sequence encodes CASSVRFGDYGYTF.

DNA for the CDR3: TGTGCCATCTGGGACAGGAACACTGAAGCTTTCTTT. Amino acids: CAIWDRNTEAFF. J is TRBJ1-1 and V is TRBV10-3; 7 bases fit TRBD1. Germline lookup yields CDR1 ENHRY and CDR2 SYGVKD. The V segment lost 8 bases and the J segment 1 base; nucleotides outside the gene matches: 1. This CDR3 has 12 residues.

The chain has TRBV6-6 and TRBJ2-2; 9 nucleotides match TRBD1. Germline loops: CDR1 MNHNY, CDR2 SVGAGI (reference sequence). The trim removed 5 bases at V and 4 bases at J, leaving 11 bases unmatched. CDR3 length: 17 amino acids. The CDR3 loop reads CASSPQTGGAGTGELFF. The CDR3 DNA is TGTGCCAGCAGTCCGCAAACAGGGGGCGCGGGCACCGGGGAGCTGTTTTTT.

This clone was observed once. This chain uses TRBV11-3 with TRBJ1-4; a possible D gene is TRBD1 (5 bases). Trimming shortened V by 3 bases and J by 10 bases, and 12 bases separated the two germline ends. There are 13 residues in the CDR3. CDR1 is SGHNT, CDR2 YENEEA, per germline. The CDR3 is CASSFRGVAKLFF. The CDR3 DNA reads TGTGCCAGCAGCTTCCGGGGGGTTGCAAAACTGTTTTTT. The full variable domain, its missing parts supplied by reference TRBV11-3 and TRBJ1-4, is EAGVVQSPRYKIIEKKQPVAFWCNPISGHNTLYWYLQNLGQGPELLIRYENEEAVDDSQLPKDRFSAERLKGVDSTLKIQPAELGDSAVYLCASSFRGVAKLFFGSGTQLSVL.

The chain uses TRBV6-1 and TRBJ1-2, with a possible D match to TRBD1 (6 bases). The germline CDR1 and CDR2 sequences are MNHNS and SASEGT. The CDR3 has 13 amino acids. Trimming took off 3 bases at V and 5 bases at J, with 10 bases between the two ends. CDR3 loop: CASSEGAGYGYTF. In DNA form, the CDR3 reads TGTGCCAGCAGTGAGGGGGCTGGGTATGGCTACACCTTC.

CDR3 nucleotides: TGCGCCAGCAGCCAAGATACTCAGGGTGGTGGAAACACCATATATTTT. Protein product: CASSQDTQGGGNTIYF. This chain connects TRBV4-3 to TRBJ1-3; D possibly corresponds to TRBD1 (5 bases). This CDR3 has 16 amino acids. V was cut by 0 bases and J by 3 bases, with 12 bases left in between. CDR1 and CDR2 from the germline V gene are LGHNA and YSLEER.

The V call is TRBV6-2 or TRBV6-3, the J call TRBJ2-3; the match to TRBD2 covers 8 bases. CDR1 and CDR2 from the germline V gene are MNHEY and SVGEGT. CDR3 length: 14 amino acids. Trimming removed 6 bases from V and 1 base from J; junction bases left unmatched: 3. In DNA form, the CDR3 reads TGTGCCAGCAGCGAGACTAGCGGCACAGATACGCAGTATTTT. Its translation is CASSETSGTDTQYF.

This clone was picked up one time. The rearrangement links TRBV7-2 to TRBJ2-7; TRBD1 aligns across 8 bases. The CDR3 extends over 17 amino acids. V trimming: 2 bases; J trimming: 0 bases; junction bases outside the gene matches: 9. Germline V gives CDR1 SGHTA, CDR2 FQGNSA. DNA for the CDR3: TGTGCCAGCAGCTTAACAGGGGGACTTCAAATCTCCTACGAGCAGTACTTC. It is translated as CASSLTGGLQISYEQYF.

This chain joins TRBV3-1 (or the pseudogene TRBV3-2) and TRBJ2-5, with 7 bases matching TRBD2. CDR1 LGHDT and CDR2 YNNKEL come from the germline V gene (reference sequence). The CDR3 totals 15 residues. Unmatched junction bases numbered 10, after V lost 7 bases and J lost 2 bases. CDR3 in amino acids: CASKPLSGGQETQYF. The CDR3 DNA reads TGTGCCAGCAAACCCCTCTCGGGGGGACAAGAGACCCAGTACTTC.